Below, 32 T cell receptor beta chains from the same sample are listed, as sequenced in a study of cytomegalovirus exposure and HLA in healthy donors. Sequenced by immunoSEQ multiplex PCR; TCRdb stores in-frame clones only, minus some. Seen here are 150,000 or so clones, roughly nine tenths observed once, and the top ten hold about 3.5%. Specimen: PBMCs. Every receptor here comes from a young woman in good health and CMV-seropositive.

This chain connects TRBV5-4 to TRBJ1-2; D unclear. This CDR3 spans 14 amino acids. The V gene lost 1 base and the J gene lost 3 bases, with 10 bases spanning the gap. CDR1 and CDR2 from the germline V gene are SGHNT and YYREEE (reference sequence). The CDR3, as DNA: TGTGCCAGCAGCTTGCCCCCGGGTGACTATGGCTACACCTTC. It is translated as CASSLPPGDYGYTF.

CDR3 in DNA: TGTGCCAGCAGCTACCGGGACAGGAGCACAGATACGCAGTATTTT. As protein: CASSYRDRSTDTQYF. The rearrangement links TRBV7-3 to TRBJ2-3, with 8 bases aligning to TRBD1. The germline V gene encodes CDR1 SGHTA and CDR2 FQGTGA. V gave up 4 bases and J gave up 0 bases; unmatched junction bases: 3. This CDR3 region has 15 residues.

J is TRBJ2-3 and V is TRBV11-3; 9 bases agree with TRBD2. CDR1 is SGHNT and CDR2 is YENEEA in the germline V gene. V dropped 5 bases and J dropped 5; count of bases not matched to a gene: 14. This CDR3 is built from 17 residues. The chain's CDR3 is CASSVGRREGSEDTQYF. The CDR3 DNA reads TGTGCCAGCAGCGTAGGTCGGCGGGAGGGCTCAGAAGATACGCAGTATTTT.

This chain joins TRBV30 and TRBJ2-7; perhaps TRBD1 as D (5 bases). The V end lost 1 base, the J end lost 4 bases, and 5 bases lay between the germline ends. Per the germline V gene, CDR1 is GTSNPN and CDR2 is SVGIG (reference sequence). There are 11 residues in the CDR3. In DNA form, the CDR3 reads TGTGCCTGGAGTGACAGGTACGAGCAGTACTTC. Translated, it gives CAWSDRYEQYF.

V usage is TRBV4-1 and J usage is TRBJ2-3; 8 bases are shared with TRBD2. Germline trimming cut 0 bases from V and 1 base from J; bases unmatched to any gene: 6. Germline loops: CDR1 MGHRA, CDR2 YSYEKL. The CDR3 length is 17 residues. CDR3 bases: TGCGCCAGCAGCCAAGATCGGGCGGGAGGTGGCACAGATACGCAGTATTTT. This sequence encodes CASSQDRAGGGTDTQYF.

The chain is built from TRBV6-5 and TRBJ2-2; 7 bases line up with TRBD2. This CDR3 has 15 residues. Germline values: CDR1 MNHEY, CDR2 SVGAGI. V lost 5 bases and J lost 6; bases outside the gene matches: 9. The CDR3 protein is CASSRGVGAAGELFF. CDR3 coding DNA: TGTGCCAGCAGTCGGGGGGTTGGGGCAGCCGGGGAGCTGTTTTTT.

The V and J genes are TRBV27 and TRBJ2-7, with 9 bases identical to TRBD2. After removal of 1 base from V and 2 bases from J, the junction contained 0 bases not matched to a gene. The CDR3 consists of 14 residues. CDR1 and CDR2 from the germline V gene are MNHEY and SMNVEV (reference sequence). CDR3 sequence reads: CASSLLAGAYEQYF. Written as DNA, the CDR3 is TGTGCCAGCAGTTTATTAGCGGGAGCCTACGAGCAGTACTTC.

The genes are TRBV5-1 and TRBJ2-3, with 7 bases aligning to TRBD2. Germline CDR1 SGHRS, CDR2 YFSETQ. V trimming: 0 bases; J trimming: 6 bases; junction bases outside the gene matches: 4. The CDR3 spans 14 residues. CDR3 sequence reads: CASSLGAGVDTQYF. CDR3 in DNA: TGCGCCAGCAGCTTGGGTGCGGGAGTGGATACGCAGTATTTT. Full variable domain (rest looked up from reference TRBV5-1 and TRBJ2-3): KAGVTQTPRYLIKTRGQQVTLSCSPISGHRSVSWYQQTPGQGLQFLFEYFSETQRNKGNFPGRFSGRQFSNSRSEMNVSTLELGDSALYLCASSLGAGVDTQYFGPGTRLTVL.

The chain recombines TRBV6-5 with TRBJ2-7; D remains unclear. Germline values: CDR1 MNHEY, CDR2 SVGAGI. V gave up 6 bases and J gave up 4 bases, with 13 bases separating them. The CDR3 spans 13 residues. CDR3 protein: CASRSQQRYEQYF. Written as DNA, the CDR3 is TGTGCCAGCAGGTCCCAGCAGCGTTACGAGCAGTACTTC.

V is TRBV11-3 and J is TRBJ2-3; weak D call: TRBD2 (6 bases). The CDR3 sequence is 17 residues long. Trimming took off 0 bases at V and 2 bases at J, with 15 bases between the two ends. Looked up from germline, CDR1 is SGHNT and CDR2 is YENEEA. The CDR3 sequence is CASSLDRAGLSTDTQYF. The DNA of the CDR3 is TGTGCCAGCAGCTTAGATCGAGCGGGCTTATCCACAGATACGCAGTATTTT. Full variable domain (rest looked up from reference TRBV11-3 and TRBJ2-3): EAGVVQSPRYKIIEKKQPVAFWCNPISGHNTLYWYLQNLGQGPELLIRYENEEAVDDSQLPKDRFSAERLKGVDSTLKIQPAELGDSAVYLCASSLDRAGLSTDTQYFGPGTRLTVL.

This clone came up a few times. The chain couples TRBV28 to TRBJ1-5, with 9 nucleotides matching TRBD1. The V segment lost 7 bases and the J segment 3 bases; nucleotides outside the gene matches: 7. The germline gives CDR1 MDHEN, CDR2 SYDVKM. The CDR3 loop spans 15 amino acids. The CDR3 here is CASTPDRGHNQPQHF. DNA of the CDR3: TGTGCCAGCACTCCGGACAGGGGCCACAATCAGCCCCAGCATTTT.

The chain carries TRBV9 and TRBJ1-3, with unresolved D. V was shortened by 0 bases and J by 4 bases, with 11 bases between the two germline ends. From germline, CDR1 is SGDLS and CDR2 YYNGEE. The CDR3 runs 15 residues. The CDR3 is CASSVAPGSGNTIYF. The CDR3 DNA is TGTGCCAGCAGCGTAGCGCCGGGATCGGGAAACACCATATATTTT.

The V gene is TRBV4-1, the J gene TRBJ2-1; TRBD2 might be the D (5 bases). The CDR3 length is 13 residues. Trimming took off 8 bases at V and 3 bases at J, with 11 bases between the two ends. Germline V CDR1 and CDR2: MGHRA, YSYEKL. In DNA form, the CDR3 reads TGCGCCAGCCGGGAATGGGGCTACAATGAGCAGTTCTTC. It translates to CASREWGYNEQFF.

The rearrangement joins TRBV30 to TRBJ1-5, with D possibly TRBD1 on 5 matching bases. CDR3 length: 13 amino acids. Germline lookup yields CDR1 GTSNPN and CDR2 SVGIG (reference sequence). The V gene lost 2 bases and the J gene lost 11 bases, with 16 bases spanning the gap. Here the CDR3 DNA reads TGTGCCTGGAGTCGGAGAGAATCAGGGACCCAGCATTTT. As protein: CAWSRRESGTQHF.

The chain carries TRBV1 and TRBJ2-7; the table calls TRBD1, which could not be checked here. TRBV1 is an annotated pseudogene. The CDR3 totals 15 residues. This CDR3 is CTSSPGHSFSYEQYF. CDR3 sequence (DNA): TGCACCAGCAGCCCGGGACACTCTTTCTCCTACGAGCAGTACTTC.

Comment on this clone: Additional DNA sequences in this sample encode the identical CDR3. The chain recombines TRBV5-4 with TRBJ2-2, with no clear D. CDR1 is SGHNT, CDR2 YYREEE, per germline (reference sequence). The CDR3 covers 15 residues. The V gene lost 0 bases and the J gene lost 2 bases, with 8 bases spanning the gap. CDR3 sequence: CASSLAGANTGELFF. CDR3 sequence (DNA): TGTGCCAGCAGCTTGGCCGGTGCAAACACCGGGGAGCTGTTTTTT.

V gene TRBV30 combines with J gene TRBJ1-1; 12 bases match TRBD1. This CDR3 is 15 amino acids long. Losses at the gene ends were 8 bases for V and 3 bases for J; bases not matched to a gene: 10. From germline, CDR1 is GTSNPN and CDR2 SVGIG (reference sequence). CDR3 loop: CARRDRGRGDTEAFF. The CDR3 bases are TGTGCCAGACGGGACAGGGGGCGGGGTGACACTGAAGCTTTCTTT.

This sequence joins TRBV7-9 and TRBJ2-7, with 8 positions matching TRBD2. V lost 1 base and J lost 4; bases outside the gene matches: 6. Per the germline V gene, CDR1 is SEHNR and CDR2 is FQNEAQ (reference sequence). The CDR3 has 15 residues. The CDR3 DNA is TGTGCCAGCAGCTTAGTTAGCGGGACCGCGTACGAGCAGTACTTC. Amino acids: CASSLVSGTAYEQYF.

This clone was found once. CDR3 in amino acids: CATSRKDRSSYEQYF. The CDR3 nucleotides read TGTGCCACCAGCAGAAAGGACAGGTCCTCCTACGAGCAGTACTTC. V and J are TRBV15 and TRBJ2-7; 7 bases fit TRBD1. The CDR3 runs 15 residues. V gave up 2 bases and J gave up 0 bases; unmatched junction bases: 4. Germline CDR1 LNHNV, CDR2 YYDKDF (reference sequence).

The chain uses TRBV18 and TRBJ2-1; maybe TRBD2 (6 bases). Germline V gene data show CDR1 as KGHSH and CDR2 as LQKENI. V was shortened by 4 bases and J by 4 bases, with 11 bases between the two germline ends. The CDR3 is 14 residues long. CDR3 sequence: CASSLSSDYNEQFF. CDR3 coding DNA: TGTGCCAGCTCACTCTCTAGCGATTACAATGAGCAGTTCTTC.

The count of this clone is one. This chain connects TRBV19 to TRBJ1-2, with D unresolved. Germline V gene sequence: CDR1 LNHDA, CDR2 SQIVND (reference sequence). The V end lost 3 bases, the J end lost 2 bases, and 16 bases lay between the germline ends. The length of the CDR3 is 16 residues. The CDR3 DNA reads TGTGCCAGTAGTATCGGCTCGACAAGCCCGAACTATGGCTACACCTTC. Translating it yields CASSIGSTSPNYGYTF.

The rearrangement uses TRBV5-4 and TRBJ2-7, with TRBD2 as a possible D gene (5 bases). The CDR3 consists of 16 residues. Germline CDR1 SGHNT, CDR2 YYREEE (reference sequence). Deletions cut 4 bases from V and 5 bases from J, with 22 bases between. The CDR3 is CASSRPGLRGPNEQYF. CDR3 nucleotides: TGTGCCAGCAGCCGGCCTGGATTAAGAGGGCCTAACGAGCAGTACTTC.

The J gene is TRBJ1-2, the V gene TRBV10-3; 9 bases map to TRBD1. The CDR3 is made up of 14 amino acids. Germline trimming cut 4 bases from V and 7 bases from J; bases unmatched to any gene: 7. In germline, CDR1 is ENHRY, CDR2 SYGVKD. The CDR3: CAISVTGGGGGYTF. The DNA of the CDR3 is TGTGCCATCAGTGTTACAGGGGGCGGTGGTGGCTACACCTTC.

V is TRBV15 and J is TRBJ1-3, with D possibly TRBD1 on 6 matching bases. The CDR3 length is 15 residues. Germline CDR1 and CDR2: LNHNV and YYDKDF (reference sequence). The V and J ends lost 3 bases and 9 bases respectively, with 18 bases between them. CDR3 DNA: TGTGCCACCAGCAGTTCGGACAGAGGGGAGAGCACCATATATTTT. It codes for CATSSSDRGESTIYF.

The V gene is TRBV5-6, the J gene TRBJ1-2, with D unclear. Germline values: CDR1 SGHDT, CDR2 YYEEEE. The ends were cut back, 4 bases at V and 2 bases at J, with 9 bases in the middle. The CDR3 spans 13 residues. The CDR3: CASSPTENYGYTF. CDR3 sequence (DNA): TGTGCCAGCAGCCCTACAGAGAACTATGGCTACACCTTC.

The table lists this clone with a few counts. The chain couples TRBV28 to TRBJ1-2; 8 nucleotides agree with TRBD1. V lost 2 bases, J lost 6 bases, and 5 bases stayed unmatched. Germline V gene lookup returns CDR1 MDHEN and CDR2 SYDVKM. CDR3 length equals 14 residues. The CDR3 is CASSLRRGLNGYTF. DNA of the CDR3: TGTGCCAGCAGTTTACGCAGGGGGCTGAATGGCTACACCTTC.

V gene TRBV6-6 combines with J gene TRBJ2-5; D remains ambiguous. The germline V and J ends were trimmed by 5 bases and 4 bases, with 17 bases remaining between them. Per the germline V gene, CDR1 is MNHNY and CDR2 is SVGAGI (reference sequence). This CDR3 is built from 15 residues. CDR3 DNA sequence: TGTGCCAGCAGTCCCTCGCCCTTGGCAGGAGAGACCCAGTACTTC. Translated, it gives CASSPSPLAGETQYF.

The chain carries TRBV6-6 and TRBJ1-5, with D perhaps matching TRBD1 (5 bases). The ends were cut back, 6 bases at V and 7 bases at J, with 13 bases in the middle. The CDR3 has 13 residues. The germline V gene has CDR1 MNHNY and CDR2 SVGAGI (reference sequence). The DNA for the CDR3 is TGTGCCAGCAGCAGGGCGGCCGACCAGCCCCAGCATTTT. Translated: CASSRAADQPQHF.

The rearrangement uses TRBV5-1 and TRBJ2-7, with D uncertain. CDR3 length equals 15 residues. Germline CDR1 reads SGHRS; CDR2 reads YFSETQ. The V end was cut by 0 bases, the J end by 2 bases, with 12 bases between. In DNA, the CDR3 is TGCGCCAGCAGCTTGGAGAACGACTCCCCCTACGAGCAGTACTTC. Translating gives CASSLENDSPYEQYF.

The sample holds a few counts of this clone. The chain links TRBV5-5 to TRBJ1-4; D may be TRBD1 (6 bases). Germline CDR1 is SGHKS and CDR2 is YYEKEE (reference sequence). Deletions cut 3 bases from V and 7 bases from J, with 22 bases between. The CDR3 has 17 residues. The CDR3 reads CASSSLGGRQVGEKLFF. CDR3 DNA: TGTGCCAGCAGCTCCCTCGGGGGGCGTCAAGTGGGTGAAAAACTGTTTTTT.

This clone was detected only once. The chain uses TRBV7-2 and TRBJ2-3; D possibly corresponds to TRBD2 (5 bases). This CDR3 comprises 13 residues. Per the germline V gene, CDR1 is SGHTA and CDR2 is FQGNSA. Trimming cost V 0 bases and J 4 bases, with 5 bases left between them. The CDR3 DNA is TGTGCCAGCAGCTTAGCGAGGGCAGATACGCAGTATTTT. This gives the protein CASSLARADTQYF.

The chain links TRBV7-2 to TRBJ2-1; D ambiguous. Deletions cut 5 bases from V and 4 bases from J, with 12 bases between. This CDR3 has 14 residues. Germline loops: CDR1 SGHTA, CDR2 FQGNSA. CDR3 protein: CASSQDRLYNEQFF. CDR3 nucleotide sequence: TGTGCCAGCAGCCAAGACCGACTGTACAATGAGCAGTTCTTC.